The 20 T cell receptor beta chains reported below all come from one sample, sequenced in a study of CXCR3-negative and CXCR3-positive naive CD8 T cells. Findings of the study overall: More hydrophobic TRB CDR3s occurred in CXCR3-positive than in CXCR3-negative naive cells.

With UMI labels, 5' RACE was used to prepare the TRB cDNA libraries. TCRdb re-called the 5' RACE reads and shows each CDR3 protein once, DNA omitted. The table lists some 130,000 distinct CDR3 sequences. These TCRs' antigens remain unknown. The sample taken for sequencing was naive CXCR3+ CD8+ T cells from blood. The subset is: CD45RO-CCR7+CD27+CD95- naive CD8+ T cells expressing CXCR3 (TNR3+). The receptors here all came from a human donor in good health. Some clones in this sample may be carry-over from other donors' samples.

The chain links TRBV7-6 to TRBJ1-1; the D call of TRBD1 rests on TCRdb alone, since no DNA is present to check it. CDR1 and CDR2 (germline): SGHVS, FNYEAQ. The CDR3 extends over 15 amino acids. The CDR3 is CASSSTGATNTEAFF. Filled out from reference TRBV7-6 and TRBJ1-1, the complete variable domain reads GAGVSQSPRYKVTKRGQDVALRCDPISGHVSLYWYRQALGQGPEFLTYFNYEAQQDKSGLPNDRFSAERPEGSISTLTIQRTEQRDSAMYRCASSSTGATNTEAFFGQGTRLTVV.

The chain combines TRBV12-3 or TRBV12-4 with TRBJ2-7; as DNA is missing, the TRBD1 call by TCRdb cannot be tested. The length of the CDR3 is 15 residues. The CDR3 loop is CASSLWDSNSYEQYF.

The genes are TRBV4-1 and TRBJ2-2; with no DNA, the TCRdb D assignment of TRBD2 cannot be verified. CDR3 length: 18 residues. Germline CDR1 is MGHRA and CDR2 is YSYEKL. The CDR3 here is CASSQVWTSSLNTGELFF.

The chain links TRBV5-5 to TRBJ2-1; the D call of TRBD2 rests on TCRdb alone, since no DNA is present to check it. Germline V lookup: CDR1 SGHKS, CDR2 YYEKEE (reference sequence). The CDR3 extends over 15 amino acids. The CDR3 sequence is CASSLGRGIRNEQFF.

Here the CDR3 reads CATSDFVGQRDQETQYF. The chain combines TRBV24-1 with TRBJ2-5; with no DNA, the TCRdb D assignment of TRBD1 cannot be verified. Looked up from germline, CDR1 is KGHDR and CDR2 is SFDVKD. The CDR3 is 17 amino acids.

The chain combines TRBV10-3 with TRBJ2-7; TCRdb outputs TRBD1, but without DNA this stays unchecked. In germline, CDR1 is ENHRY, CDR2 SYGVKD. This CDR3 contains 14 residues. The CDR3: CAISPGQQTYEQYF.

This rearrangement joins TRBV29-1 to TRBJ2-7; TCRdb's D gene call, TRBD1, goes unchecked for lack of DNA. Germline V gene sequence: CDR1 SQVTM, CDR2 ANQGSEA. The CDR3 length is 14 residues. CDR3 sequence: CSVKSGQGDYEQYF.

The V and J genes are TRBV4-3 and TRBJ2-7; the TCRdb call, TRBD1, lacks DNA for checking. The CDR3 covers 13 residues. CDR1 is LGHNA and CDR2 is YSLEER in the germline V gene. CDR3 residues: CASSTDRGYEQYF.

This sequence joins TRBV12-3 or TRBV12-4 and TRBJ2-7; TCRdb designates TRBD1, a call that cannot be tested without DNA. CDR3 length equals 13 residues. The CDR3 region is CASNRGGGYEQYF.

The CDR3 protein is CAISSRLAGGEETQYF. V gene TRBV12-3 or TRBV12-4 combines with J gene TRBJ2-5; checking the TCRdb D call of TRBD2 is not possible without DNA. The CDR3 sequence is 16 residues long.

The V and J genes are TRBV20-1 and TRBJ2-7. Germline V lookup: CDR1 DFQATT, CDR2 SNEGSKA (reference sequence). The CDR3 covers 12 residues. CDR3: CSARSATYEQYF.

CDR3: CASSPPHRGSYEQYF. The chain joins TRBV7-9 to TRBJ2-7; TCRdb picks TRBD1, but there is no DNA to check that call. CDR3 length: 15 amino acids. Germline-derived CDR1 and CDR2 are SEHNR and FQNEAQ (reference sequence).

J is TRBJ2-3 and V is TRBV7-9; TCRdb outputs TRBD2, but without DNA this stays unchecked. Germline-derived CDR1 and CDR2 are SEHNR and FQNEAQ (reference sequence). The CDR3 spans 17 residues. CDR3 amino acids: CASSPTFLAGGTDTQYF.

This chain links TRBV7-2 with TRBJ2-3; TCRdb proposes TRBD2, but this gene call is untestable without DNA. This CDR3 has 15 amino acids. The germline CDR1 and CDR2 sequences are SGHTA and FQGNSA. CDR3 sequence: CASSSLAGEGDTQYF.

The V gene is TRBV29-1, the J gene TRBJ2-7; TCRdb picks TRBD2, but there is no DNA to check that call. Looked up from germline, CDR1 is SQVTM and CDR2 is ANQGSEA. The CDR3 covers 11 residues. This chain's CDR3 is CSAVVDYEQYF.

The CDR3 protein is CATSKGDPSNQPQHF. The J gene is TRBJ1-5, the V gene TRBV15; TCRdb selects TRBD1, and the lack of DNA leaves this call unchecked. Per the germline V gene, CDR1 is LNHNV and CDR2 is YYDKDF (reference sequence). The length of the CDR3 is 15 residues.

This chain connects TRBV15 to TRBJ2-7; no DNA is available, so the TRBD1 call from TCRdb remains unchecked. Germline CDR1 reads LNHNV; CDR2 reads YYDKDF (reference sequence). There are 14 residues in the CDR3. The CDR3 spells CATSRDWGAGEQYF.

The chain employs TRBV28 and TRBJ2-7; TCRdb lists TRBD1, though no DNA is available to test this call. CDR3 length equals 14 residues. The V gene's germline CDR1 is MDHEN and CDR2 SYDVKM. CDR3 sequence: CASSLYGAGYEQYF.

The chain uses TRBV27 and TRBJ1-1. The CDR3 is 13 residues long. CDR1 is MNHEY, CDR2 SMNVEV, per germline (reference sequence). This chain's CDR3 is CASSSTINTEAFF.

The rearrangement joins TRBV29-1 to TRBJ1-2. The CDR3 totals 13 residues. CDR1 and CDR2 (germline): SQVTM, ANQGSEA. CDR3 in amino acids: CSVPTDPNYGYTF.